This TCR beta chain was retrieved from a study of sequential checkpoint blockade in melanoma. Study details: Arm A got nivolumab then ipilimumab; arm B the reverse, 1:1.

Trimming removed 7 bases at V and 6 bases at J, with 15 bases between. The germline gives CDR1 MDHEN, CDR2 SYDVKM. There are 13 residues in the CDR3. TCRdb keeps only in-frame clones here, not all; method: immunoSEQ multiplex PCR. In the table there are 30,000 or so clones, less than 85% of which are singletons. Sample treatment: randomized to nivolumab then ipilimumab (arm A) or the reverse (arm B). From thawed PBMCs, live CD3+CD8+ cells negative for CD19 and CD56 were sorted. V usage is TRBV28 and J usage is TRBJ1-1; maybe TRBD1 (6 bases). The sequencing here drew on CD8+ T cells sorted from blood (inferred from file names), taken from a patient given nivolumab and ipilimumab in sequence. The receptor was isolated from a human donor with melanoma. In nucleotides, the CDR3 is TGTGCCAGCACAATCGTACAGGGCGCTGAAGCTTTCTTT. This gives the protein CASTIVQGAEAFF.